This T cell receptor (beta chain) was sequenced during a study of blood T cell repertoires in COVID-19. In the study overall: The United States, Italy and Spain supplied acute and convalescent COVID-19 samples. From T cells, B-cell-depleted T cells, or PBMCs came the material, which was cDNA or gDNA.

In the original processing: Using reference gene primer amplification, nucleated cell counts were estimated. TCRdb's copy holds only in-frame clones and misses some; the assay was immunoSEQ multiplex PCR. For V, J and clone size, that table is used; D and trimming come from the DNA. The table has about 270,000 clones, about four fifths seen once. Those enrolled in Seattle joined during active infection and were followed longitudinally afterward. Trimming stripped 2 bases from V and 8 bases from J, with 6 bases between. The germline V gene encodes CDR1 MNHNY and CDR2 SVGAGI (reference sequence). This CDR3 has 12 residues.

Sequencing input: peripheral blood. This sequence joins TRBV6-6 and TRBJ1-4; D is uncertain. The TCR comes from a human donor with COVID-19, enrolled during active disease. The donor label of this sample is uncertain. In DNA form, the CDR3 reads TGTGCCAGCAGTTACGAGGCCGAAAAACTGTTTTTT. Translation: CASSYEAEKLFF.